This T cell receptor beta chain was captured in a study of cytomegalovirus exposure and HLA in healthy donors. Regarding the study as a whole: Later analysis associated a missense DCLRE1C variant with TCR beta V- and J-gene trimming.

PCR amplification relied on 60 Vbeta primers (plus 13 Jbeta primers). Method: immunoSEQ multiplex PCR; TCRdb's copy keeps in-frame clones and lacks some. Among around 200,000 clones listed, 79% were seen once. Germline CDR1 is SGDLS and CDR2 is YYNGEE. The V gene lost 0 bases and the J gene lost 1 base, with 10 bases spanning the gap. The CDR3 loop spans 15 amino acids. Notes on this clone: The antigen remains undetermined.

The chain links TRBV9 to TRBJ1-1; tentatively, D is TRBD1 (5 bases). The specimen was PBMCs. This receptor was taken from a man in his forties or fifties in good health and CMV-seronegative. The CDR3 DNA sequence: TGTGCCAGCAGCGTAGCGATTACAGGGAACACTGAAGCTTTCTTT. It translates to CASSVAITGNTEAFF.